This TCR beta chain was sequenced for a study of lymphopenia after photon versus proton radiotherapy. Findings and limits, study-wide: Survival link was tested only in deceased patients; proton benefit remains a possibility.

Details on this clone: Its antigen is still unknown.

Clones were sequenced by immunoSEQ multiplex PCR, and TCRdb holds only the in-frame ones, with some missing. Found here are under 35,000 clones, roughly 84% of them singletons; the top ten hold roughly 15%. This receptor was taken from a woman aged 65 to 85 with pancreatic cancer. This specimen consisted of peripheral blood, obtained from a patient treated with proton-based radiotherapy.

CDR3 DNA sequence: TGTGCCAGCAGCTTAGTTGGAGTTGGAGCTTTCTTT. It translates to CASSLVGVGAFF. The V call is TRBV7-9, the J call TRBJ1-1; D not resolved. Germline CDR1 is SEHNR and CDR2 is FQNEAQ (reference sequence). The ends were cut back, 1 base at V and 10 bases at J, with 10 bases in the middle. The CDR3 covers 12 residues.